Below, one TCR beta chain is given with its context. The CDR3 consists of 16 residues. Germline CDR1 and CDR2: DFQATT and SNEGSKA (reference sequence). Trimming stripped 6 bases from V and 3 bases from J, with 22 bases between. This entry belongs to a study of Graves' ophthalmopathy and Graves' hyperthyroidism. The study amplified TCR beta CDR3 regions using RNA transcripts. Second-round multiplex PCR came after first-round RT-PCR with HTBI primers. TCRdb ran MiXCR on the multiplex PCR reads and lists one entry per CDR3 protein. The sample lists 560,000 or so distinct CDR3 sequences, under 45% occurring once.

The receptor comes from an adult man with Graves' hyperthyroidism. The specimen sequenced was peripheral blood or thyroid tissue (not recorded which). The chain combines TRBV20-1 with TRBJ2-3; maybe TRBD1 (5 bases). The CDR3 protein is CSATAAQGGRTDTQYF. CDR3 bases: TGCAGTGCCACCGCCGCCCAGGGTGGTCGGACAGATACGCAGTATTTT.